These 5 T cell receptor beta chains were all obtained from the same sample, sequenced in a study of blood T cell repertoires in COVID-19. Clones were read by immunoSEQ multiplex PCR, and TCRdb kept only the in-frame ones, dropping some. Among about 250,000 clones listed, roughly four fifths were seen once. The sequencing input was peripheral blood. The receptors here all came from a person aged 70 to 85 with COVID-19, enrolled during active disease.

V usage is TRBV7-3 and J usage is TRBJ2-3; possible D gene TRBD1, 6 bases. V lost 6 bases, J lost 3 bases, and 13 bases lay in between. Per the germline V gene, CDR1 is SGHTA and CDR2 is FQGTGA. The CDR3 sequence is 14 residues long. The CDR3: CASSQGIETDTQYF. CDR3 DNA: TGTGCCAGCAGTCAGGGGATTGAAACAGATACGCAGTATTTT.

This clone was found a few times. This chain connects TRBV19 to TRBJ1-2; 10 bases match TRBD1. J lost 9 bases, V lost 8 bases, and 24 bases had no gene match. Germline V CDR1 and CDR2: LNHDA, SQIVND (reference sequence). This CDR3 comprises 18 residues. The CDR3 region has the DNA TGTGCCAGTGAAGGCGTGAAGCCGACCGGGACAGGGGCCTGGAGCTACACCTTC. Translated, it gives CASEGVKPTGTGAWSYTF.

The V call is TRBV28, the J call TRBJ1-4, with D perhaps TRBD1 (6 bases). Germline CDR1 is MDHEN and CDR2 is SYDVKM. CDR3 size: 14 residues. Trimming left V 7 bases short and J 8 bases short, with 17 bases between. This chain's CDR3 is CASIPAITGEKLFF. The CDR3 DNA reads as TGTGCCAGCATACCAGCCATCACAGGGGAAAAACTGTTTTTT.

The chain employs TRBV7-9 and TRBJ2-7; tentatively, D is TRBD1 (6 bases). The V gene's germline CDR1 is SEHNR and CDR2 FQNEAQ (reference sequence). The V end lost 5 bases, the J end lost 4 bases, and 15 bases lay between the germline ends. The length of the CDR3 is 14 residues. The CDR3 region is CASSVLQGSYEQYF. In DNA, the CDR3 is TGTGCCAGCAGCGTACTCCAGGGGTCGTACGAGCAGTACTTC.

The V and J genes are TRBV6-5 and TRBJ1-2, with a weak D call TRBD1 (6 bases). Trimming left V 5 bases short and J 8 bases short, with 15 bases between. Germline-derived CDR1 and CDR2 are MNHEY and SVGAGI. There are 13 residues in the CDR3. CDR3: CASSIMTGRGYTF. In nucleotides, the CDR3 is TGTGCCAGCAGTATTATGACAGGCCGCGGCTACACCTTC.